The 3 T cell receptor beta chains reported below all come from one sample, sequenced in a study of CD8 T cells in Susac syndrome. An input of roughly 0.45 to 1 ug of RNA was subjected to reverse transcription using random hexamers. MiXCR, run by TCRdb on the immunoSEQ multiplex PCR reads, gives a single entry per CDR3 protein. In the table there are about 120,000 distinct CDR3 sequences, roughly 95% of which are singletons. The sequenced material came from CD4+ T cells from PBMCs. Receptors were obtained from a human donor with Susac syndrome.

The V call is TRBV7-2, the J call TRBJ2-3; unclear D gene. Germline V gene data show CDR1 as SGHTA and CDR2 as FQGNSA. This CDR3 is 14 amino acids long. Trimming took 1 base from V and 0 from J, leaving 5 bases between them. CDR3 coding DNA: TGTGCCAGCAGCTTAGATACTAGCACAGATACGCAGTATTTT. It encodes CASSLDTSTDTQYF. Using reference TRBV7-2 and TRBJ2-3 for the parts outside the CDR3, the full variable domain is GAGVSQSPSNKVTEKGKDVELRCDPISGHTALYWYRQSLGQGLEFLIYFQGNSAPDKSGLPSDRFSAERTGGSVSTLTIQRTQQEDSAVYLCASSLDTSTDTQYFGPGTRLTVL.

The chain recombines TRBV5-4 with TRBJ2-5; D is unresolved. V was pared by 6 bases and J by 0 bases, with 15 bases between. Germline lookup yields CDR1 SGHNT and CDR2 YYREEE (reference sequence). The CDR3 covers 15 residues. The CDR3 spells CASTLDGWYQETQYF. In nucleotides, the CDR3 is TGTGCCAGCACTCTGGACGGATGGTACCAAGAGACCCAGTACTTC.

V usage is TRBV20-1 and J usage is TRBJ2-3; TRBD2 agrees at 14 bases. The CDR3 totals 17 residues. The V gene end was trimmed by 1 base and the J gene end by 3 bases; junction bases not matched to a gene: 6. Germline V CDR1 and CDR2: DFQATT, SNEGSKA (reference sequence). CDR3 bases: TGCAGTGCTAGAGGAGGAGGGACTAGCGGGAGAACAGATACGCAGTATTTT. This sequence encodes CSARGGGTSGRTDTQYF.